These 5 T cell receptor beta chains share one sample of origin, sequenced in a study of T cell repertoires in cytomegalovirus infection (dated 2019 in TCRdb). Sequencing was carried out with an Illumina HiSeq 1500. TCRdb cleaned the public reads at Q25 with fastp, built clones with MiXCR and kept in-frame beta chains. Rows are unified per CDR3 protein, each entry keeping the most common DNA and genes. The sample records hundreds of thousands of distinct CDR3 sequences, about 24% of which are singletons. The top ten clones comprise around 7.6% of the sample. Input material: CD8+ T cells from PBMCs. The receptor set was obtained from a human donor in good health (CMV status not recorded). Some clones in this sample may be carry-over from other donors' samples.

Only a few counts were recorded for this clonotype. This sequence joins TRBV13 and TRBJ2-7; 7 nucleotides line up with TRBD2. In germline, CDR1 is PRHDT, CDR2 FYEKMQ (reference sequence). With V trimmed by 2 bases and J by 5 bases, 9 bases remained unmatched. There are 15 residues in the CDR3. The CDR3 DNA is TGTGCCAGCAGCTTAAGTGGACTAGGGGTGCACGAGCAGTACTTC. It specifies CASSLSGLGVHEQYF.

This clonotype was found a few times. The chain recombines TRBV20-1 with TRBJ2-7, with D possibly being TRBD1 (6 bases). The CDR3 is 11 residues long. Germline-derived CDR1 and CDR2 are DFQATT and SNEGSKA (reference sequence). V was trimmed by 6 bases and J by 4 bases, leaving 10 bases between them. CDR3 sequence: CSAIQGYEQYF. The CDR3 DNA is TGCAGTGCAATACAGGGTTACGAGCAGTACTTC.

V usage is TRBV6-2 or TRBV6-3 and J usage is TRBJ2-3, with D possibly matching TRBD2 (5 bases). This CDR3 has 15 residues. The ends were cut back, 2 bases at V and 0 bases at J, with 9 bases in the middle. The germline V gene has CDR1 MNHEY and CDR2 SVGEGT. DNA of the CDR3: TGTGCCAGCAGTTACACTAGAGGAAGCACAGATACGCAGTATTTT. It yields the protein CASSYTRGSTDTQYF.

A note on this clonotype: It may be a read error: a sequence one base away is much more abundant. This chain joins TRBV7-6 and TRBJ2-1; 8 bases align to TRBD2. The CDR3 runs to 15 residues. Germline-derived CDR1 and CDR2 are SGHVS and FNYEAQ. This CDR3 reads CVSTQTSGRYNEQFF. DNA of the CDR3: TGTGTCAGCACACAGACAAGCGGGAGATACAATGAGCAGTTCTTC.

The gene calls are TRBV10-3 and TRBJ2-2, with D tentatively TRBD2 (5 bases). The CDR3 runs 16 residues. The germline gives CDR1 ENHRY, CDR2 SYGVKD. V was trimmed by 3 bases and J by 2 bases, leaving 13 bases between them. CDR3 sequence reads: CAISEGSRGNTGELFF. The DNA of the CDR3 is TGTGCCATCAGTGAAGGTTCCCGGGGTAACACCGGGGAGCTGTTTTTT.